These 8 T cell receptor beta chains originate from one sample sequenced in a study of blood T cell repertoires in COVID-19. Repertoires were generated with immunoSEQ multiplex PCR, while TCRdb's copy carries only in-frame clones and drops some. The data hold a few hundred thousand clones, with around 83% observed a single time. Sequenced material: PBMCs or T cells enriched from blood (not recorded which). Receptors originate from a woman aged 50 to 60 who had recovered from COVID-19.

The chain recombines TRBV18 with TRBJ1-3; unclear D gene. The CDR3 length is 13 residues. Germline CDR1 reads KGHSH; CDR2 reads LQKENI. The germline V and J ends were trimmed by 6 bases and 4 bases, with 10 bases remaining between them. The CDR3 DNA reads TGTGCCAGCTCGACGGAGAGAGGAAACACCATATATTTT. Encoded protein: CASSTERGNTIYF.

The chain has TRBV13 and TRBJ2-1, with 15 positions matching TRBD2. J was trimmed by 4 bases and V by 4 bases; bases with no gene match: 5. This CDR3 is 17 amino acids long. Germline V gene data show CDR1 as PRHDT and CDR2 as FYEKMQ (reference sequence). For the CDR3, the DNA is TGTGCCAGCAGCTCCTGGACTAGCGGGAGGGCTTACAATGAGCAGTTCTTC. It is translated as CASSSWTSGRAYNEQFF. Complete variable domain (other parts from reference TRBV13 and TRBJ2-1): AAGVIQSPRHLIKEKRETATLKCYPIPRHDTVYWYQQGPGQDPQFLISFYEKMQSDKGSIPDRFSAQQFSDYHSELNMSSLELGDSALYFCASSSWTSGRAYNEQFFGPGTRLTVL.

The chain couples TRBV18 to TRBJ1-1; maybe TRBD1 (5 bases). Germline V gives CDR1 KGHSH, CDR2 LQKENI. CDR3 length: 13 residues. Trimming stripped 8 bases from V and 8 bases from J, with 18 bases between. Written as DNA, the CDR3 is TGTGCCAGCAACGAAGGAAGAGACAGAGAAGCTTTCTTT. This gives the protein CASNEGRDREAFF.

The V gene is TRBV5-4, the J gene TRBJ1-1; D possibly corresponds to TRBD1 (5 bases). V was shortened by 4 bases and J by 3 bases, with 19 bases between the two germline ends. This CDR3 is built from 16 residues. Germline CDR1 SGHNT, CDR2 YYREEE (reference sequence). For the CDR3, the DNA is TGTGCCAGCAGCATCGGGGCGGGGGGATTTTACACTGAAGCTTTCTTT. This translates into CASSIGAGGFYTEAFF.

The chain is built from TRBV18 and TRBJ2-1; D is unresolved. Germline lookup yields CDR1 KGHSH and CDR2 LQKENI. The CDR3 contains 15 residues. Trimming shortened V by 1 base and J by 5 bases, and 12 bases separated the two germline ends. CDR3 amino acids: CASSPRDFPNNEQFF. The CDR3 DNA reads as TGTGCCAGCTCACCACGAGACTTCCCCAACAATGAGCAGTTCTTC.

The rearrangement uses TRBV20-1 and TRBJ2-7; TRBD1 is a possible D gene (6 bases). Germline loops: CDR1 DFQATT, CDR2 SNEGSKA (reference sequence). V was shortened by 7 bases and J by 5 bases, with 12 bases between the two germline ends. The CDR3 has 11 residues. The CDR3 region has the DNA TGCAGTGTATTCAGGGGACACGAGCAGTACTTC. This gives the protein CSVFRGHEQYF.

V is TRBV3-1 (or the pseudogene TRBV3-2) and J is TRBJ1-1; unclear D gene. Germline V gene lookup returns CDR1 LGHDT and CDR2 YNNKEL (reference sequence). V gave up 4 bases and J gave up 7 bases, with 16 bases separating them. The length of the CDR3 is 14 residues. The chain's CDR3 is CASSPHQAEGEAFF. The DNA for the CDR3 is TGTGCCAGCAGCCCACATCAGGCTGAAGGTGAAGCTTTCTTT.

The chain employs TRBV5-1 and TRBJ1-3, with TRBD1 matching over 8 bases. Germline V gene lookup returns CDR1 SGHRS and CDR2 YFSETQ. J was trimmed by 8 bases and V by 3 bases; bases with no gene match: 10. The CDR3 is 15 amino acids. CDR3 loop: CASSWGQALEDTIYF. CDR3 nucleotides: TGCGCCAGCAGCTGGGGACAGGCCCTTGAGGACACCATATATTTT. The whole variable domain, filled in from reference TRBV5-1 and TRBJ1-3, reads KAGVTQTPRYLIKTRGQQVTLSCSPISGHRSVSWYQQTPGQGLQFLFEYFSETQRNKGNFPGRFSGRQFSNSRSEMNVSTLELGDSALYLCASSWGQALEDTIYFGEGSWLTVV.